This is a list of T cell receptor beta chains from one sample in a study of T cell responses to AZD1222 COVID-19 vaccine. Libraries were prepared by immunoSEQ multiplex PCR; TCRdb keeps only in-frame clonotypes and omits some of them. The table shows about 120,000 clones, with about 87% occurring only once. Sequenced here: peripheral blood, sampled on day 0 of AZD1222 vaccination. These TCRs come from an adult in good health. Both conserved end residues are trimmed from each CDR3.

len: 11; j_gene: TRBJ1-3; v_gene: TRBV9; CDR3aa: ASSVIPGNTIY
len: 12; j_gene: TRBJ1-5; v_gene: TRBV5-1; CDR3aa: ASSPGTGHQPQH
len: 11; j_gene: TRBJ1-5; v_gene: TRBV30; CDR3aa: AWAGQLDQPQH
len: 15; j_gene: TRBJ2-1; v_gene: TRBV2; CDR3aa: ASSGKASGGLGNEQF
len: 13; j_gene: TRBJ1-4; v_gene: TRBV7-2; CDR3aa: ASSLGGSQAEKLF
len: 11; j_gene: TRBJ1-5; v_gene: TRBV24-1; CDR3aa: ATSDGSNQPQH
len: 11; j_gene: TRBJ1-2; v_gene: TRBV27; CDR3aa: ASSLNSGYGYT
len: 10; j_gene: TRBJ1-6; v_gene: TRBV28; CDR3aa: ASSLTNSPLH
len: 12; j_gene: TRBJ1-1; v_gene: TRBV10-3; CDR3aa: ATKRTGDVTEAF
len: 11; j_gene: TRBJ1-4; v_gene: TRBV5-1; CDR3aa: ASRGQSNEKLF
len: 12; j_gene: TRBJ1-5; v_gene: TRBV30; CDR3aa: AWSVGFNNQPQH
len: 13; j_gene: TRBJ2-7; v_gene: TRBV10-1; CDR3aa: ASSSTAGGLGEQY
len: 10; j_gene: TRBJ2-7; v_gene: TRBV5-6; CDR3aa: ASSLKEYEQY
len: 14; j_gene: TRBJ1-4; v_gene: TRBV3-1/TRBV3-2; CDR3aa: ASSQERGTTNEKLF
len: 14; j_gene: TRBJ1-5; v_gene: TRBV18; CDR3aa: ASSPWTARSNQPQH
len: 13; j_gene: TRBJ2-3; v_gene: TRBV10-1; CDR3aa: ASSDGTGATDTQY
len: 10; j_gene: TRBJ1-2; v_gene: TRBV28; CDR3aa: ASHRNNKAYT
len: 11; j_gene: TRBJ1-1; v_gene: TRBV10-2; CDR3aa: ASRGIVNTEAF
len: 14; j_gene: TRBJ1-5; v_gene: TRBV4-2; CDR3aa: ASSQTTGRSNQPQH
len: 12; j_gene: TRBJ1-4; v_gene: TRBV5-1; CDR3aa: ASSSQGAGEKLF
len: 10; j_gene: TRBJ1-1; v_gene: TRBV18; CDR3aa: ASSGTGTEAF
len: 12; j_gene: TRBJ1-4; v_gene: TRBV27; CDR3aa: ASSPTVVVEKLF
len: 11; j_gene: TRBJ2-7; v_gene: TRBV21-1; CDR3aa: ASIARDPSEQY
len: 12; j_gene: TRBJ1-3; v_gene: TRBV30; CDR3aa: AWAVTYSGNTIY
len: 13; j_gene: TRBJ1-5; v_gene: TRBV6-6; CDR3aa: ASKYGQGTNQPQH
len: 13; j_gene: TRBJ2-6; v_gene: TRBV3-1/TRBV3-2; CDR3aa: ASSPRVSGANVLT
len: 11; j_gene: TRBJ1-1; v_gene: TRBV9; CDR3aa: ASSVMEDTEAF
len: 12; j_gene: TRBJ1-2; v_gene: TRBV7-2; CDR3aa: ASSAVGGAYGYT
len: 11; j_gene: TRBJ1-2; v_gene: TRBV14; CDR3aa: ASSQAGVHGYT
len: 11; j_gene: TRBJ1-5; v_gene: TRBV12-3/TRBV12-4; CDR3aa: ASRTGSNQPQH
len: 12; j_gene: TRBJ1-1; v_gene: TRBV5-1; CDR3aa: ASSWSDGRSEAF
len: 12; j_gene: TRBJ2-1; v_gene: TRBV29-1; CDR3aa: SAGLAGGRNEQF
len: 12; j_gene: TRBJ2-7; v_gene: TRBV10-2; CDR3aa: ASSETLAAYEQY
len: 11; j_gene: TRBJ2-5; v_gene: TRBV18; CDR3aa: ASSRNVLETQY
len: 14; j_gene: TRBJ2-1; v_gene: TRBV4-1; CDR3aa: ASSQDLSGGYNEQF
len: 14; j_gene: TRBJ2-1; v_gene: TRBV27; CDR3aa: ASRETSGGALSEQF
len: 11; j_gene: TRBJ2-7; v_gene: TRBV6-6; CDR3aa: ASSVGGPYEQY
len: 12; j_gene: TRBJ1-2; v_gene: TRBV5-1; CDR3aa: ASSLGARNYGYT
len: 14; j_gene: TRBJ2-7; v_gene: TRBV6-1; CDR3aa: ASSEVTGGAGYEQY
len: 16; j_gene: TRBJ1-1; v_gene: TRBV7-3; CDR3aa: ASSALGRDRGRNTEAF
len: 13; j_gene: TRBJ2-5; v_gene: TRBV19; CDR3aa: ASSLRGGQQETQY
len: 13; j_gene: TRBJ2-2; v_gene: TRBV6-5; CDR3aa: ATPKGAPVTGELF
len: 12; j_gene: TRBJ2-7; v_gene: TRBV6-5; CDR3aa: ASSYYGVSYEQY
len: 13; j_gene: TRBJ2-1; v_gene: TRBV5-1; CDR3aa: ASSLVAGGSTEQF
len: 13; j_gene: TRBJ1-2; v_gene: TRBV15; CDR3aa: ATSRGVGGSNGYT
len: 13; j_gene: TRBJ2-1; v_gene: TRBV6-5; CDR3aa: ASRSQGGPYNEQF
len: 11; j_gene: TRBJ1-1; v_gene: TRBV5-4; CDR3aa: ASSLNRDTEAF
len: 12; j_gene: TRBJ1-5; v_gene: TRBV19; CDR3aa: ASTPTGSNQPQH
len: 12; j_gene: TRBJ1-4; v_gene: TRBV2; CDR3aa: ASSSVTSNEKLF
len: 13; j_gene: TRBJ2-2; v_gene: TRBV5-1; CDR3aa: ASSPDQVRGGELF
len: 13; j_gene: TRBJ1-5; v_gene: TRBV2; CDR3aa: ASSGIGNSNQPQH
len: 10; j_gene: TRBJ2-7; v_gene: TRBV2; CDR3aa: ASSPDYYEQY
len: 12; j_gene: TRBJ1-2; v_gene: TRBV5-1; CDR3aa: ASSLAPGIYGYT
len: 13; j_gene: TRBJ1-4; v_gene: TRBV18; CDR3aa: ASSGGPMGNEKLF
len: 13; j_gene: TRBJ2-3; v_gene: TRBV2; CDR3aa: ASSVSGTRTDTQY